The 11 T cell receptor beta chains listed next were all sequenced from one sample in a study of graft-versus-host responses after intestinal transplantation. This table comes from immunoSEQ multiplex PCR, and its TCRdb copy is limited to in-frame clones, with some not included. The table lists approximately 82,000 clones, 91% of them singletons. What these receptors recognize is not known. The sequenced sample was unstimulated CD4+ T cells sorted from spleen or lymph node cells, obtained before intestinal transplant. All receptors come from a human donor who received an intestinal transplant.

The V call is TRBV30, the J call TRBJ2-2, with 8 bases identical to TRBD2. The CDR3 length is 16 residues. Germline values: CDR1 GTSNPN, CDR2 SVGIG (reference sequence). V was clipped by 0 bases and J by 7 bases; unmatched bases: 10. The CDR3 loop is CAWSVRPGGPNGELFF. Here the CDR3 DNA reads TGTGCCTGGAGTGTAAGGCCGGGGGGGCCAAACGGGGAGCTGTTTTTT. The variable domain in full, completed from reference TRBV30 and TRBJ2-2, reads SQTIHQWPATLVQPVGSPLSLECTVEGTSNPNLYWYRQAAGRGLQLLFYSVGIGQISSEVPQNLSASRPQDRQFILSSKKLLLSDSGFYLCAWSVRPGGPNGELFFGEGSRLTVL.

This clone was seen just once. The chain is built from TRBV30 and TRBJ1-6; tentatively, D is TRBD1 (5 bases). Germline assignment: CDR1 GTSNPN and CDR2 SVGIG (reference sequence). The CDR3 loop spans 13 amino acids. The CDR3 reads CARGGAGNSPLHF. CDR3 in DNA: TGTGCTCGAGGTGGGGCAGGAAATTCACCCCTCCACTTT.

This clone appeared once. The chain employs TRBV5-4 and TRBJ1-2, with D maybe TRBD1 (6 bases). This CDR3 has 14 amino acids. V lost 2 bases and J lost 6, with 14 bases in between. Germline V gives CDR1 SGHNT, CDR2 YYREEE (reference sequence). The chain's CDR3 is CASSFGLGGDGYTF. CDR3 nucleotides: TGTGCCAGCAGCTTTGGTCTTGGGGGCGATGGCTACACCTTC.

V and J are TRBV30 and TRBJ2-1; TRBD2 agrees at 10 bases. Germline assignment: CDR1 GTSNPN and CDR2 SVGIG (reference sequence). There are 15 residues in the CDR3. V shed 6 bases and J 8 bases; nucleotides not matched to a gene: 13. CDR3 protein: CACSTGTSALDEQFF. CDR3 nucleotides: TGTGCCTGCTCGACCGGGACTAGCGCCCTAGATGAGCAGTTCTTC.

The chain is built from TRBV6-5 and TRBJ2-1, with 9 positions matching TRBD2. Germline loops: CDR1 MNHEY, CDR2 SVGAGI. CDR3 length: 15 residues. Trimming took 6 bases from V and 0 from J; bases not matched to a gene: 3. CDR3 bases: TGTGCCAGCAGGCGAGCGGGAGGCTCCTACAATGAGCAGTTCTTC. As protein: CASRRAGGSYNEQFF.

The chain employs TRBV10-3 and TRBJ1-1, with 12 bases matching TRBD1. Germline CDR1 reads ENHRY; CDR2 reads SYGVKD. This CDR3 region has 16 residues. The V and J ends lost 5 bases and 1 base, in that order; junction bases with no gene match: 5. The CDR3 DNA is TGTGCCATCAGTTCCGGGACAGGGGGCGCGAACACTGAAGCTTTCTTT. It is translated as CAISSGTGGANTEAFF.

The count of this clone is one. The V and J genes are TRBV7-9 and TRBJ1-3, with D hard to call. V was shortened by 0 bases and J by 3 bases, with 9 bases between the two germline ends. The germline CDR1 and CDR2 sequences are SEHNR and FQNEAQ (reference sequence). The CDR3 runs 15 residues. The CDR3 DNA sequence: TGTGCCAGCAGCTTAGCAGCGAGAATTGGAAACACCATATATTTT. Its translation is CASSLAARIGNTIYF.

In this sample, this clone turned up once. The CDR3 spells CASSFGTGRGYTEAFF. The CDR3 DNA reads as TGTGCCAGCAGCTTCGGGACAGGGCGAGGGTACACTGAAGCTTTCTTT. V gene TRBV7-9 combines with J gene TRBJ1-1, with TRBD1 matching 9 bases. The V segment lost 3 bases and the J segment 3 bases; nucleotides outside the gene matches: 8. Germline values: CDR1 SEHNR, CDR2 FQNEAQ (reference sequence). This CDR3 spans 16 amino acids.

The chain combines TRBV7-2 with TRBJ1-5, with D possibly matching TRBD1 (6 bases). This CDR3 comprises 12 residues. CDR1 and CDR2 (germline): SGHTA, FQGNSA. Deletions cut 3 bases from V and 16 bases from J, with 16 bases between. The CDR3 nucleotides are TGTGCCAGCAGCTTCGTCAGGGGTCTCCCCCATTTT. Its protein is CASSFVRGLPHF.

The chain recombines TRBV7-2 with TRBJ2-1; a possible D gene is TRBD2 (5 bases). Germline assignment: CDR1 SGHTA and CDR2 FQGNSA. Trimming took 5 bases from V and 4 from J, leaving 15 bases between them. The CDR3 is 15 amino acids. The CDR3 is CASSTRLGLYNEQFF. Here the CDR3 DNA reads TGTGCCAGCAGCACTAGACTGGGCTTGTACAATGAGCAGTTCTTC.

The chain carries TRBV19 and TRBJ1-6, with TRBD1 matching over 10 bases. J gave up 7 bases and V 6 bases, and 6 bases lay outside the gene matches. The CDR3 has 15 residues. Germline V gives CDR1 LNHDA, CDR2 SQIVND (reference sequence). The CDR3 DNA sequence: TGTGCCAGTAGCGACAGGGGGCCGTGGAATTCACCCCTCCACTTT. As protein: CASSDRGPWNSPLHF.